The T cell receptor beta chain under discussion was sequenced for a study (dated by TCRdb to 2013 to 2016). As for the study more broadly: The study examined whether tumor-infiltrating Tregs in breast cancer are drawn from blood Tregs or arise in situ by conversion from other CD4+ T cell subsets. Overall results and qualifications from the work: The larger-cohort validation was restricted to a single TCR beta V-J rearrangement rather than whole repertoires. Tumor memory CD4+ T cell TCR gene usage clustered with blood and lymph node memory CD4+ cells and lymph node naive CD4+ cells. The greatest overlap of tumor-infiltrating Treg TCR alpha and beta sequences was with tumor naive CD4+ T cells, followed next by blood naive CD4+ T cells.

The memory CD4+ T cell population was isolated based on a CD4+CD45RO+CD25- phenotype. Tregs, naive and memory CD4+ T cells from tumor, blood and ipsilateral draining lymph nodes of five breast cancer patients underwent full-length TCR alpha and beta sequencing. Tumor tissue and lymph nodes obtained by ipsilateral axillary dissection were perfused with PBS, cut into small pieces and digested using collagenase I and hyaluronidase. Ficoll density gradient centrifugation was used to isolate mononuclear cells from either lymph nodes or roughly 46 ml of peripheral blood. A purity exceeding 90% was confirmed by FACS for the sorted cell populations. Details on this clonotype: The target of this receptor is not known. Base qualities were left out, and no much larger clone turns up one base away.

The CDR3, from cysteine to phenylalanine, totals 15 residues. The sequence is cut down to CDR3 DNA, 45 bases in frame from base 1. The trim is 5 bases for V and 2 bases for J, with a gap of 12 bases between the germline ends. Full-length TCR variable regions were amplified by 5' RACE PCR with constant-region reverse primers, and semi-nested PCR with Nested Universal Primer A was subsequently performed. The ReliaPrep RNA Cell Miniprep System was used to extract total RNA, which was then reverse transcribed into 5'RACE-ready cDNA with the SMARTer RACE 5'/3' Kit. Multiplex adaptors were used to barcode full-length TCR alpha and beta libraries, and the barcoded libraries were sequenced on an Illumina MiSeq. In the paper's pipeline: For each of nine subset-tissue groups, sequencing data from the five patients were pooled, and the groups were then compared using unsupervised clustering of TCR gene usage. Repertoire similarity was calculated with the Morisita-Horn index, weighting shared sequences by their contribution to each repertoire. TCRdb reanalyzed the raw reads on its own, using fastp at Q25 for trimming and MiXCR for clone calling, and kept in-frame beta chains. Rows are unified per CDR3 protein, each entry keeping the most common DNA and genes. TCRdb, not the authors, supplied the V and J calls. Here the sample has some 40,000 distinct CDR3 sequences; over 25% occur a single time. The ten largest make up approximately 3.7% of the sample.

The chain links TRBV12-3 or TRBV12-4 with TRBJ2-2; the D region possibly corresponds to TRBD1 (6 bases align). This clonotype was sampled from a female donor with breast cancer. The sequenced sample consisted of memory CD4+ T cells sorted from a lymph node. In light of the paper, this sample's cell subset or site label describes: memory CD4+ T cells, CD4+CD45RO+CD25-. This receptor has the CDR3 CASSRPGHNTGELFF. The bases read TGTGCCAGCAGTCGACCGGGACATAACACCGGGGAGCTGTTTTTT.